This note documents a single TCR beta chain sequence. This clone's antigen is unknown. The sample holds no much larger clone one base away, and base qualities are not on file. CDR1 is given as MNHNS and CDR2 as SASEGT, both from the germline V gene. Trimming takes 0 bases off V and 0 bases off J; junction bases not matched to a gene: 1. The CDR3 goes from the cysteine to the phenylalanine over 15 residues. Only the CDR3 DNA stays, 45 bases, in frame from base 1. This sample was included in a study of cytomegalovirus exposure and HLA in healthy donors (dated by TCRdb to the late 2010s). In terms of the full investigation: According to an earlier analysis of 550 to 750 of the donors, some 180 million T cells yielded some 120 million unique TCR beta sequences and about 300 Gb of sequence data. Alongside the repertoire data, information on donor age, sex, ethnicity and CMV serostatus was compiled. To decide whether each TCR beta V gene segment behaved as functional or pseudogenic, an earlier analysis of some 600 of the donors relied on high-throughput TCR beta sequencing. In a later analysis, previously published TCR beta repertoires from fewer than 750 donors were re-analyzed and high-resolution HLA genotyping was added so that TCR occurrence patterns could be studied. The study aimed to test whether signatures of past pathogen exposure could be identified by cataloging public T cell receptors. HLA typing covered class I and class II loci at four-digit resolution. The genetic ancestry cluster associated with self-reported Caucasian donors included 81% of the 300 to 450 genotyped donors. Typing coverage varied by locus: roughly 620-640 donors for A, B, C, DRB1 and DQB1; under 550 for DQA1; over 600 for DPA1; roughly 470 for DPB1. About five DR-DQ haplotypes were handled as single units for association and clustering, since linkage in the cohort was strong. All discovery cohort repertoires had been generated on a single sequencing platform. In a later genetic analysis, genome-wide SNP genotypes for about 60% of the 666 donors were used, and that subset was treated as a discovery cohort. Across approximately 420 genotyped donors of the cohort, an average of about 220,000 unique TCR beta nucleotide sequences per donor were sequenced, and 15% to 20% of those sequences were non-productive. The study combined high-throughput TCR immunosequencing, statistical association of individual TCRs with disease status, and machine learning to predict cytomegalovirus infection status. The later analysis used no new phenotypic data to find candidate immune exposures, relying instead on TCR beta sequences and their occurrence across donors. The study used immunosequencing to profile the T cell repertoires of several hundred subjects and linked those repertoires to cytomegalovirus serostatus. A separate validation cohort of roughly 120 different subjects was used in addition to the roughly 700-subject first cohort. An early release that covered about 640 HLA-typed donors contained around 330 gigabases of sequencing data and 75 million to 100 million unique TCR sequences. The paper's findings and limits, for the study overall: Roughly uniform sequencing depth across donors was assumed in presence/absence analyses, although this assumption may not hold. In a later genetic analysis, a missense DCLRE1C variant was associated with V-gene and J-gene trimming of TCR beta chains, and the association was replicated in an independent cohort. In a later analysis, more than 15,000 TCR beta sequences were associated with specific HLA alleles at a false discovery rate of 0.05. Some IMGT-functional V segments, including TRBV6-2 and TRBV6-3, could not be distinguished by the 87-base-pair reads and were therefore excluded. When HLA alleles, especially DR and DQ, strongly co-occurred, attributing TCR associations to individual alleles was difficult. According to a later analysis, TCR association rates differed among HLA loci, with DRB1 alleles showing the most associated TCRs and HLA-C alleles showing the fewest. In a later analysis, most CMV-associated TCR beta chains were found to appear HLA-restricted, with HLA associations seemingly driven largely by CMV exposure. In a later analysis, HLA-associated TCR beta chains were found to be more clonally expanded and to have lower generation probabilities than equally common non-associated chains. Most TCR sequences were observed very rarely across donors, whereas some public TCRs were present in many individuals. Several of the top co-occurrence clusters appeared to be linked to parvovirus B19, influenza, CMV and Epstein-Barr virus, according to a later analysis. In vitro tests confirmed that a few of the cytomegalovirus-associated TCR beta chains recognize cytomegalovirus antigens. In both the original and validation cohorts, the classifier was reported to diagnose cytomegalovirus status with high specificity and sensitivity. Some 16 rarely observed V segments, including chromosome 9 orphons, were excluded from the earlier analysis of a few hundred of the donors because counts were too low. CMV serostatus was the only immune exposure information available for the cohort. The sequencing pipeline was judged likely to have produced a cluster of highly shared sequence variants as a technical artifact. The authors suggested that the approach could potentially be extended to other disease states and immunological phenotypes. A further reported finding was that TCR beta sequences accurately predicted the HLA-A and HLA-B alleles for most subjects in the first cohort. A total of roughly 160 TCR beta chains were listed by the study as associated with cytomegalovirus. HLA typing was unavailable for some donors at each locus, so association tests used only the typed subset. Correlated functional status among segregating V segments might be attributable to linkage disequilibrium, but an unknown experimental factor could not be ruled out. In an earlier analysis of over 550 of the donors, most TCR beta V segments were observed in productive rearrangements about 87% or about 30% of the time, broadly matching IMGT annotations. According to a later genetic analysis, donors in an Asian-associated ancestry cluster had fewer N-insertions in productive TCRs than the roughly 700-donor mean. Only TCR beta chains were sequenced in this cohort, and the absence of alpha or paired-chain data limited detectable features.

Library creation used the immunoSEQ multiplex PCR assay. For the multiplex PCR, a mixture combining 60 forward primers for TCR Vbeta segments and 13 reverse primers for TCR Jbeta segments was used. The CDR3 region of rearranged TCR beta genes was amplified from genomic DNA by a multiplex PCR assay. The Illumina HiSeq System was used to sequence the amplified TCR beta libraries as 87-base-pair reads. As for the original processing: A later analysis tallied 75 million to 85 million unique TCR beta chains across the 666 repertoires, and around 9.9 million of those chains were shared by two or more donors. Raw reads were error-corrected and collapsed into unique sequences with a nearest-neighbor algorithm that merged closely related sequences to remove PCR and sequencing errors. To assign V, D and J gene segments, CDR3 sequences were aligned to IMGT reference sequences. For a sequence to be retained, a match of at least six nucleotides to both a V gene segment and a J gene segment was required. Rearrangements were classified as productive when the CDR3 lacked stop codons and remained in frame with V and J, and all other rearrangements were classified as non-productive. Following IMGT convention, CDR3 was defined as the stretch from the second conserved V-encoded cysteine up to the conserved J-encoded phenylalanine. In an earlier analysis of approximately 500 of the donors, sequences lacking an unambiguous match to a single V gene segment were excluded. In an earlier analysis of 587 of the donors, V segments were called functional above 56.7% productive rearrangements and were called segregating when the between-donor standard deviation exceeded 5%. A statistical classification framework was built for diagnosing cytomegalovirus status from the catalog of TCR beta chain sequences. A later analysis assigned V and J genes by comparing TCR nucleotide sequences with IMGT/GENE-DB human TR gene sequences. In a later analysis, CDR3 sequences and most-parsimonious VDJ recombination scenarios were assigned using the TCRdist pipeline. In a later analysis, every TCR beta chain was defined by the combination of its CDR3 amino acid sequence and its V-gene family, and reads without a unique V-gene family were dropped. To address suspected cross-contamination and a sequencing artifact, a later analysis removed approximately 600 highly shared, low-generation-probability nucleotide sequences. For each public chain, a later analysis derived a clonal expansion index from normalized ranks of inferred template counts within each repertoire. In a later analysis, generation probabilities were computed using a VDJ recombination model fitted to out-of-frame rearrangements, and the results were checked against IGoR. A later analysis scored TCR-TCR, TCR-HLA and TCR-CMV co-occurrence with hypergeometric tests, applying a repertoire-size bias correction to TCR pairs. False discovery rates were estimated in a later analysis by permuting HLA or CMV assignments 20 times. In a later analysis, co-occurring TCRs were grouped with DBSCAN, and TCRdist sequence similarity was added when clustering was performed within HLA-allele-positive subsets. Repertoires with fewer than 30,000 or more than 120,000 public chains, plus five repertoires with anomalous nucleotide sharing, were excluded from co-occurrence clustering. Held by TCRdb, this immuneACCESS table contains in-frame sequences only and omits some clones. Under half of the omission traces to an unresolved V gene where checked; the cause of the rest is unknown. V and J calls and clone size are as listed in that table; D and trimming were resolved from the DNA. The sample contains around 150,000 clones, around nine tenths of them found a single time. 0.8% to 1% of the sample lies in the top ten.

The cohort comprised more than 550 healthy bone marrow donors. Cohort members were all nominally healthy when sampled, although unrecorded immune exposures were likely present. The donor was CMV seronegative and belonged to the group of roughly 330 seronegative cohort members. Every donor gave a peripheral blood sample, and the peripheral blood mononuclear cells from that sample were used for TCR beta sequencing. Genomic DNA extraction from the blood cell samples was performed with the Qiagen DNeasy Blood Extraction Kit. The sequence links TRBV6-1 to TRBJ1-2; TRBD1 aligns with 7 central bases. The source material was PBMCs. The TCR was taken from a woman aged 25 to 39 in good health and CMV-seronegative. The CDR3 has the sequence CASSEAGTANYGYTF. The DNA sequence is as follows: TGTGCCAGCAGTGAAGCCGGGACAGCTAACTATGGCTACACCTTC.